The 30 T cell receptor beta chains below all came from one sample that was sequenced in a study of Ad26.COV2.S vaccination and SARS-CoV-2 variants. Assay: immunoSEQ multiplex PCR; the TCRdb copy retains only in-frame clones and omits some. The sample comprises some 450,000 clones, 90% of which are singletons, and about 4.5% rests with the top ten. Treatment described: roughly 19 received Ad26.COV2.S at low or high dose, single or two shots; about 5 received placebo; per-sample allocation not given. After the first vaccine or placebo injection, samples were drawn on day 63. The specimen was peripheral blood, collected in a trial of Ad26.COV2.S vaccine versus placebo. The receptors come from a person aged 18-65 years who received the Ad26.COV2.S COVID-19 vaccine or a placebo.

This clone is a singleton in its sample. The J gene is TRBJ2-1, the V gene TRBV5-1; 9 positions agree with TRBD1. V was clipped by 5 bases and J by 15 bases; unmatched bases: 6. The CDR3 totals 11 residues. CDR1 is SGHRS and CDR2 is YFSETQ in the germline V gene. The CDR3 loop is CASRRDREWFF. The CDR3 DNA reads TGCGCCAGCAGGCGGGACAGGGAGTGGTTCTTC. The whole variable domain, filled in from reference TRBV5-1 and TRBJ2-1, reads KAGVTQTPRYLIKTRGQQVTLSCSPISGHRSVSWYQQTPGQGLQFLFEYFSETQRNKGNFPGRFSGRQFSNSRSEMNVSTLELGDSALYLCASRRDREWFFGPGTRLTVL.

This chain links TRBV27 with TRBJ2-3, with D perhaps matching TRBD1 or TRBD2 (5 bases each). The length of the CDR3 is 14 residues. Germline lookup yields CDR1 MNHEY and CDR2 SMNVEV (reference sequence). Between the trimmed V and J ends, which lost 6 bases and 4 bases, there was a span of 14 bases. The CDR3 loop is CASRGMRGADTQYF. The CDR3 nucleotides read TGTGCCAGCAGGGGAATGAGGGGTGCAGATACGCAGTATTTT.

This sequence joins TRBV27 and TRBJ2-7; 12 nucleotides align to TRBD2. J gave up 3 bases and V 5 bases, and 8 bases lay outside the gene matches. The CDR3 length is 16 residues. Germline loops: CDR1 MNHEY, CDR2 SMNVEV (reference sequence). CDR3 sequence reads: CASSPDGLAGIYEQYF. CDR3 bases: TGTGCCAGCAGTCCCGACGGACTAGCGGGGATCTACGAGCAGTACTTC.

The J gene is TRBJ2-5, the V gene TRBV7-2, with D possibly matching TRBD1 (5 bases). The CDR3 is 15 residues long. Trimming removed 1 base at V and 2 bases at J, with 11 bases between. Germline V CDR1 and CDR2: SGHTA, FQGNSA. The CDR3 reads CASSLVAGRQETQYF. As DNA, the CDR3 is TGTGCCAGCAGCTTAGTGGCAGGGCGTCAAGAGACCCAGTACTTC.

The CDR3 spells CASSLDAGPYEQYF. The CDR3, as DNA: TGTGCCAGCAGCTTAGATGCGGGCCCCTACGAGCAGTACTTC. This chain connects TRBV7-8 to TRBJ2-7; perhaps TRBD2 as D (5 bases). CDR3 length: 14 amino acids. V was cut by 1 base and J by 2 bases, with 9 bases left in between. Germline CDR1 reads SGHVS; CDR2 reads FQNEAQ.

The chain has TRBV19 and TRBJ2-1; D not resolved. V lost 5 bases and J 7 bases, leaving 9 bases between the germline ends. Per germline, CDR1 LNHDA and CDR2 SQIVND (reference sequence). The CDR3 has 12 residues. CDR3 in amino acids: CASSSLVNEQFF. The CDR3 bases are TGTGCCAGTAGTTCGTTGGTTAATGAGCAGTTCTTC. Together with reference TRBV19 and TRBJ2-1, the CDR3 gives the full variable domain: DGGITQSPKYLFRKEGQNVTLSCEQNLNHDAMYWYRQDPGQGLRLIYYSQIVNDFQKGDIAEGYSVSREKKESFPLTVTSAQKNPTAFYLCASSSLVNEQFFGPGTRLTVL.

V and J are TRBV15 and TRBJ2-1; 13 bases are a match to TRBD2. This CDR3 contains 14 residues. The V gene's germline CDR1 is LNHNV and CDR2 YYDKDF (reference sequence). With V trimmed by 5 bases and J by 10 bases, 5 bases remained unmatched. CDR3 loop: CATSPEGLAGEQFF. In DNA form, the CDR3 reads TGTGCCACCAGCCCCGAGGGACTAGCGGGAGAGCAGTTCTTC.

The chain joins TRBV11-2 to TRBJ2-1, with D hard to call. Deletions cut 4 bases from V and 0 bases from J, with 10 bases between. Per germline, CDR1 SGHAT and CDR2 FQNNGV. This CDR3 spans 15 amino acids. The CDR3 protein is CASSSGWSSYNEQFF. CDR3 coding DNA: TGTGCCAGCAGCTCTGGGTGGAGCTCCTACAATGAGCAGTTCTTC.

The CDR3 coding sequence is TGTGCCAGTAGTATTGACCGGACAGTACCCATGCTGTTTTTT. Translated: CASSIDRTVPMLFF. V and J are TRBV19 and TRBJ1-4, with a weak D call TRBD1 (6 bases). The CDR3 loop spans 14 amino acids. In germline, CDR1 is LNHDA, CDR2 SQIVND (reference sequence). Trimming pared 3 bases from V and 14 bases from J, leaving 19 bases between.

The chain uses TRBV5-4 and TRBJ2-1, with 7 positions matching TRBD1. CDR3 length: 14 amino acids. Trimming removed 0 bases from V and 6 bases from J; junction bases left unmatched: 3. Per the germline V gene, CDR1 is SGHNT and CDR2 is YYREEE (reference sequence). The CDR3 region has the DNA TGTGCCAGCAGCTTGGTCGGGACAGTCAATGAGCAGTTCTTC. Translated: CASSLVGTVNEQFF. Using reference TRBV5-4 and TRBJ2-1 for the parts outside the CDR3, the full variable domain is ETGVTQSPTHLIKTRGQQVTLRCSSQSGHNTVSWYQQALGQGPQFIFQYYREEENGRGNFPPRFSGLQFPNYSSELNVNALELDDSALYLCASSLVGTVNEQFFGPGTRLTVL.

The chain uses TRBV7-2 and TRBJ2-1; D not certain. Germline values: CDR1 SGHTA, CDR2 FQGNSA. Trimming took 0 bases from V and 5 from J, leaving 5 bases between them. The CDR3 runs to 13 residues. The CDR3 nucleotides read TGTGCCAGCAGCTTAGCGGCCGACAATGAGCAGTTCTTC. It yields the protein CASSLAADNEQFF.

The J gene is TRBJ1-3, the V gene TRBV12-3 or TRBV12-4; D unclear. CDR3 length equals 12 residues. V shed 1 base and J shed 7 bases, with 5 bases lying between them. The DNA of the CDR3 is TGTGCCAGCAGTTTAGGGCCCAACACCATATATTTT. Its translation: CASSLGPNTIYF.

The chain joins TRBV6-5 to TRBJ2-1; D is perhaps TRBD2 (5 bases). The CDR3 is made up of 14 amino acids. The V gene's germline CDR1 is MNHEY and CDR2 SVGAGI. V was cut by 6 bases and J by 3 bases, with 12 bases left in between. The CDR3 spells CASSPFGDYNEQFF. The DNA of the CDR3 is TGTGCCAGCAGCCCCTTCGGGGACTACAATGAGCAGTTCTTC.

The J gene is TRBJ2-5, the V gene TRBV27; no firm D call. The CDR3 is 11 residues long. Trimming took off 8 bases at V and 1 base at J, with 5 bases between the two ends. CDR1 MNHEY and CDR2 SMNVEV come from the germline V gene (reference sequence). CDR3 bases: TGTGCCAGCTCCTTCCAAGAGACCCAGTACTTC. It encodes CASSFQETQYF.

V is TRBV27 and J is TRBJ2-7; D unresolved. Trimming pared 6 bases from V and 6 bases from J, leaving 18 bases between. The germline gives CDR1 MNHEY, CDR2 SMNVEV (reference sequence). This CDR3 has 14 residues. CDR3 bases: TGTGCCAGCAGCCCGGAGAGTAGGACCGTCGAGCAGTACTTC. It specifies CASSPESRTVEQYF.

This rearrangement joins TRBV7-8 to TRBJ2-2; TRBD2 matches at 9 bases. The CDR3 sequence is 17 residues long. With 5 bases clipped from V and 6 bases from J, the junction kept 13 bases outside the gene matches. The germline gives CDR1 SGHVS, CDR2 FQNEAQ. In DNA, the CDR3 is TGTGCCAGCAGCCCGCTTGGTAGCGGGAGTCCTTCCGGGGAGCTGTTTTTT. This gives the protein CASSPLGSGSPSGELFF.

The V gene is TRBV11-2, the J gene TRBJ2-7; D is unresolved. This CDR3 contains 15 residues. Germline assignment: CDR1 SGHAT and CDR2 FQNNGV. V was clipped by 2 bases and J by 0 bases, with 11 bases between them. The CDR3 loop is CASSLLSASSYEQYF. The CDR3 nucleotides are TGTGCCAGCAGCTTACTGTCAGCCAGCTCCTACGAGCAGTACTTC.

This sequence joins TRBV7-9 and TRBJ2-1, with 8 bases aligning to TRBD2. Losses at the gene ends were 7 bases for V and 2 bases for J; bases not matched to a gene: 13. This CDR3 is built from 17 residues. Germline V gene data show CDR1 as SEHNR and CDR2 as FQNEAQ (reference sequence). CDR3 in DNA: TGTGCCAGCACCTTTTCAGGAACTAGCGGAGCCTACAATGAGCAGTTCTTC. Protein: CASTFSGTSGAYNEQFF.

The chain combines TRBV5-4 with TRBJ1-4, with unresolved D. Germline-derived CDR1 and CDR2 are SGHNT and YYREEE (reference sequence). The CDR3 is 17 residues long. Deletions cut 0 bases from V and 0 bases from J, with 12 bases between. CDR3 in DNA: TGTGCCAGCAGCTTGGATGGAGCCCTTTCAACTAATGAAAAACTGTTTTTT. Translation gives CASSLDGALSTNEKLFF.

The CDR3 here is CASSFYGRGYEQYF. DNA of the CDR3: TGTGCCAGCAGCTTTTATGGGAGGGGGTACGAGCAGTACTTC. The V gene is TRBV7-2, the J gene TRBJ2-7; possible D gene TRBD2, 7 bases. The V gene lost 3 bases and the J gene lost 4 bases, with 13 bases spanning the gap. The CDR3 runs to 14 residues. Germline CDR1 is SGHTA and CDR2 is FQGNSA.

The rearrangement joins TRBV6-1 to TRBJ2-2; TRBD2 agrees at 12 bases. This CDR3 has 19 residues. Germline CDR1 is MNHNS and CDR2 is SASEGT. The trim removed 1 base at V and 0 bases at J, leaving 6 bases unmatched. CDR3 nucleotide sequence: TGTGCCAGCAGTGAAGAGGGGCTAGCGGGAGGGCCGAACACCGGGGAGCTGTTTTTT. It specifies CASSEEGLAGGPNTGELFF.

The chain recombines TRBV6-2 or TRBV6-3 with TRBJ1-1, with TRBD1 as a possible D gene (6 bases). There are 13 residues in the CDR3. CDR1 is MNHEY, CDR2 SVGEGT, per germline. Trimming pared 6 bases from V and 4 bases from J, leaving 12 bases between. This chain's CDR3 is CASSNGGPTEAFF. The CDR3 region has the DNA TGTGCCAGCAGCAACGGGGGGCCCACTGAAGCTTTCTTT.

The V gene is TRBV4-3, the J gene TRBJ2-7; no definite D call. The CDR3 spans 16 residues. The V gene lost 3 bases and the J gene lost 3 bases, with 18 bases spanning the gap. Germline values: CDR1 LGHNA, CDR2 YSLEER. CDR3 amino acids: CASSQEPWNSYYEQYF. The CDR3 DNA is TGCGCCAGCAGCCAGGAACCCTGGAACTCTTACTACGAGCAGTACTTC.

The rearrangement uses TRBV3-1 (or the pseudogene TRBV3-2) and TRBJ2-5; 9 bases match TRBD2. The V gene's germline CDR1 is LGHDT and CDR2 YNNKEL (reference sequence). The CDR3 length is 16 residues. V gave up 0 bases and J gave up 6 bases; unmatched junction bases: 8. CDR3 loop: CASSQDLAGREKTQYF. CDR3 nucleotide sequence: TGTGCCAGCAGCCAAGATCTAGCGGGGAGGGAGAAGACCCAGTACTTC.

This chain joins TRBV11-2 and TRBJ2-7; TRBD2 matches at 10 bases. V shed 5 bases and J 5 bases; nucleotides not matched to a gene: 9. CDR1 is SGHAT, CDR2 FQNNGV, per germline. The CDR3 consists of 15 residues. The CDR3 DNA reads TGTGCCAGCAGCACGACGGGACTAGCGATCGACGAGCAGTACTTC. This gives the protein CASSTTGLAIDEQYF. The complete variable domain, with remaining parts taken from reference TRBV11-2 and TRBJ2-7, reads EAGVAQSPRYKIIEKRQSVAFWCNPISGHATLYWYQQILGQGPKLLIQFQNNGVVDDSQLPKDRFSAERLKGVDSTLKIQPAKLEDSAVYLCASSTTGLAIDEQYFGPGTRLTVT.

The J gene is TRBJ1-3, the V gene TRBV7-2, with D hard to call. CDR1 is SGHTA and CDR2 is FQGNSA in the germline V gene. The CDR3 runs 14 residues. The V and J ends lost 0 bases and 1 base respectively, with 4 bases between them. CDR3 protein: CASSLAGSGNTIYF. DNA of the CDR3: TGTGCCAGCAGCTTAGCAGGGTCTGGAAACACCATATATTTT.

This sequence joins TRBV4-1 and TRBJ2-5; 7 nucleotides line up with TRBD2. V shed 0 bases, J shed 5 bases, and the junction held 18 bases outside the gene matches. There are 19 residues in the CDR3. Germline CDR1 MGHRA, CDR2 YSYEKL. CDR3 coding DNA: TGCGCCAGCAGCCAAGATCCATTTCTCCTTGCGGGAGCTGGTGAGACCCAGTACTTC. Its translation is CASSQDPFLLAGAGETQYF.

The rearrangement joins TRBV2 to TRBJ2-1, with D possibly TRBD1 on 8 matching bases. The CDR3 runs to 14 residues. The germline gives CDR1 SNHLY, CDR2 FYNNEI. With 11 bases removed from V and 9 bases from J, the gap between germline ends came to 23 bases. DNA of the CDR3: TGTGCCTCCCAGACAGGGGAGGGGGATATTGAGCAGTTCTTC. Its translation: CASQTGEGDIEQFF.

The rearrangement links TRBV28 to TRBJ2-7; D is unclear. Germline V gives CDR1 MDHEN, CDR2 SYDVKM. This CDR3 is built from 13 residues. The ends were cut back, 8 bases at V and 2 bases at J, with 13 bases in the middle. Here the CDR3 reads CASLSSDTYEQYF. Written as DNA, the CDR3 is TGTGCCAGCTTGTCGAGTGATACCTACGAGCAGTACTTC.

This chain links TRBV11-2 with TRBJ1-1; no definite D call. Trimming removed 5 bases at V and 6 bases at J, with 13 bases between. This CDR3 has 13 amino acids. Germline V gene data show CDR1 as SGHAT and CDR2 as FQNNGV. CDR3 in DNA: TGTGCCAGCAGCCTTAGATGGCAGGCTGAAGCTTTCTTT. As protein: CASSLRWQAEAFF. The full variable domain, its missing parts supplied by reference TRBV11-2 and TRBJ1-1, is EAGVAQSPRYKIIEKRQSVAFWCNPISGHATLYWYQQILGQGPKLLIQFQNNGVVDDSQLPKDRFSAERLKGVDSTLKIQPAKLEDSAVYLCASSLRWQAEAFFGQGTRLTVV.